The T cell receptor (beta chain) described here comes from a study of CD8+CD57+ T cells in acquired aplastic anemia. The germline V gene has CDR1 KGHDR and CDR2 SFDVKD. The V and J ends lost 5 bases and 3 bases respectively, with 7 bases between them. The CDR3 runs 13 residues. TCR beta VDJ and CDR3 profiling used genomic DNA as template. Via MiXCR, TCRdb re-called the reads, giving one row per CDR3 protein. The sample shows a few hundred thousand distinct CDR3 sequences, around 63% of them seen only once. The rearrangement links TRBV24-1 to TRBJ1-5; the D gene is possibly TRBD1 (5 bases). Sequenced: sorted CD4+, CD8+, or CD8+CD57+ T cells (not recorded which) from PBMCs. This receptor was identified in a human donor in good health. The CDR3 loop reads CATSGGDNQPQHF. CDR3 nucleotide sequence: TGTGCCACCAGTGGGGGGGACAATCAGCCCCAGCATTTT.